This TCR beta chain was captured in a study of beta chain features in type 1 diabetes. General observations from the study: Shorter templates might be favored by PCR, equally in patients and controls.

Via the markers CD45RO/CCR7/CD25/CD127/CD95/CD27, stem cell-like memory, regulatory, central memory and naive CD4+ cells were sorted. All sorted populations exceeded 95% purity. Points on this clone: Its antigen is unknown.

This CDR3 spans 15 amino acids. Germline-derived CDR1 and CDR2 are LNHDA and SQIVND (reference sequence). The ends were cut back, 6 bases at V and 4 bases at J, with 16 bases in the middle. The investigators reverse transcribed all of the isolated RNA, so they sequenced expressed TCRB transcripts. The data were produced by immunoSEQ multiplex PCR, yet TCRdb's version contains in-frame clones alone and is incomplete. The table includes hundreds of thousands of clones, 15% to 20% detected once. This receptor was taken from a woman aged 18-29 years in good health. The chain carries TRBV19 and TRBJ1-5; D call uncertain. The specimen sequenced was naive CD4+ T cells from blood. CDR3 protein: CASRGKGPINQPQHF. As DNA, the CDR3 is TGTGCCAGTAGAGGTAAGGGCCCCATAAATCAGCCCCAGCATTTT.